The source of this T cell receptor beta chain is a study of cytomegalovirus exposure and HLA in healthy donors. The study, taken as a whole, reports: A list of about 180 TCR beta chains associated with cytomegalovirus was given. Reports credit the classifier with highly specific, highly sensitive diagnosis of cytomegalovirus status.

CDR1 and CDR2 from the germline V gene are SGHDT and YYEEEE. The CDR3 spans 17 residues. Germline trimming cut 3 bases from V and 0 bases from J; bases unmatched to any gene: 8. A remark on this clone: The antigen is unknown.

Repertoires were generated with immunoSEQ multiplex PCR, while TCRdb's copy carries only in-frame clones and drops some. The sample yields roughly 130,000 clones, around nine tenths seen once. This sequence joins TRBV5-6 and TRBJ1-4, with TRBD1 matching over 7 bases. Input material: PBMCs. The source is a man younger than 45 in good health and CMV-seronegative. The CDR3 loop is CASSSPRTGSTNEKLFF. Written as DNA, the CDR3 is TGTGCCAGCAGCTCGCCTAGGACAGGTTCAACTAATGAAAAACTGTTTTTT.